A selection of T cell receptor beta chains follows, all from one sample in a study of T cells after somatic rescue of genetic block. Produced via immunoSEQ multiplex PCR; TCRdb's table is partial and in-frame only. The sample consists of some 90,000 clones, approximately 90% of them appearing once. The specimen sequenced was peripheral blood mononuclear cells (PBMCs). These receptors all stem from a woman aged 18-29 years. Both conserved end residues are part of each CDR3. A D gene is named only where the DNA matches it firmly. Clone size is given for some rows only: seen once, a few or many times, or a class if the clone is expanded.

>NA|NA|15|TRBJ1-1|TRBV18
TGTGCCAGCTCACCGGATGAGACGGCAGTCACTGAAGCTTTCTTT
CASSPDETAVTEAFF
>NA|NA|14|TRBJ2-5|TRBV14
TGTGCCAGCAGCCAGCCGGGGGAAGAAGAGACCCAGTACTTC
CASSQPGEEETQYF
>NA|NA|14|TRBJ1-2|TRBV5-1
TGCGCCAGCAGCTTGATAGGGGTAAACTATGGCTACACCTTC
CASSLIGVNYGYTF
>NA|NA|14|TRBJ2-5|TRBV2
TGTGCCAGCAGTTTGGACCCCGTGGTAGAGACCCAGTACTTC
CASSLDPVVETQYF
>once|TRBD1|15|TRBJ1-2|TRBV4-1
TGCGCCAGCAGCCAGACTGACAGGGGAGGCTATGGCTACACCTTC
CASSQTDRGGYGYTF
>NA|NA|13|TRBJ1-1|TRBV2
TGTGCCATCGGGACGGGGGTATGGGTTGAAGCTTTCTTT
CAIGTGVWVEAFF
>NA|TRBD2|15|TRBJ2-3|TRBV29-1
TGCAGCGTCGTCATAGCGGGAGGATCCACAGATACGCAGTATTTT
CSVVIAGGSTDTQYF
>NA|TRBD2|16|TRBJ2-1|TRBV5-1
TGCGCCAGCAGCTTGGCAACTAGCGGAAATTACAATGAGCAGTTCTTC
CASSLATSGNYNEQFF
>NA|TRBD2|16|TRBJ2-7|TRBV9
TGTGCCAGCAGCGTAGGGGTAGCGGGGGCACTTGGCGAGCAGTACTTC
CASSVGVAGALGEQYF
>NA|NA|15|TRBJ2-5|TRBV4-1
TGCGCCAGCAGCCAAGATGCCCAGGCCCAAGAGACCCAGTACTTC
CASSQDAQAQETQYF
>NA|TRBD2|19|TRBJ2-1|TRBV5-1
TGCGCCAGCAGCTCCTGGGGGCGGGGACTAGCGACCGGGGACAATGAGCAGTTCTTC
CASSSWGRGLATGDNEQFF
>once|TRBD1|14|TRBJ1-5|TRBV19
TGTGCCAGTAGTCCTCGACAGGGTCCCCAGCCCCAGCATTTT
CASSPRQGPQPQHF
>NA|NA|14|TRBJ1-1|TRBV5-5
TGTGCCAGCAGCCCCCAGGCAGCAAACACTGAAGCTTTCTTT
CASSPQAANTEAFF
>NA|TRBD1|15|TRBJ2-3|TRBV6-1
TGTGCCAGCAGTGCCGCGGGACAGGGTCGGGATACGCAGTATTTT
CASSAAGQGRDTQYF
>once|NA|16|TRBJ1-3|TRBV14
TGTGCCAGCAGCCGAAGGGACGCGAGCTCTGGAAACACCATATATTTT
CASSRRDASSGNTIYF
>NA|TRBD2|15|TRBJ2-1|TRBV4-3
TGCGCCAGCAGCCATGCGGGACTAGGGGGTAGCGAGCAGTTCTTC
CASSHAGLGGSEQFF
>NA|TRBD1|14|TRBJ1-5|TRBV7-2
TGTGCCAGCAGCCGGACAGGTCGAGATCAGCCCCAGCATTTT
CASSRTGRDQPQHF
>once|TRBD1|15|TRBJ2-2|TRBV7-9
TGTGCCAGCAGGGTCAAGACAGGGGAAACCGGGGAGCTGTTTTTT
CASRVKTGETGELFF
>NA|TRBD2|15|TRBJ2-7|TRBV28
TGTGCCAGCAGTTTGCGCGCCGGGACTAGCGGCGCCCCGGGCTTC
CASSLRAGTSGAPGF
>NA|TRBD1|15|TRBJ1-5|TRBV28
TGTGCCAGCAGTTTAGCACAGGGGAGGAATCAGCCCCAGCATTTT
CASSLAQGRNQPQHF
>few|TRBD1|12|TRBJ1-1|TRBV30
TGTGCCTATCTGACAGGGATCACTGAAGCTTTCTTT
CAYLTGITEAFF
>NA|NA|15|TRBJ1-5|TRBV7-6
TGTGCCAGCAGCTCCCTGGTAGGGGGAAATCAGCCCCAGCATTTT
CASSSLVGGNQPQHF
>NA|NA|18|TRBJ2-6|TRBV28
TGTGCCAGCAGGCCTCGGAGGCCGGGCAGGACTGGGGCCAACGTCCTGACTTTC
CASRPRRPGRTGANVLTF
>NA|TRBD1|12|TRBJ2-5|TRBV23-1
TGCGCCAGAGACAGGGGGCAAGAGACCCAGTACTTC
CARDRGQETQYF